This T cell receptor beta chain was observed in a study of CXCR3-negative and CXCR3-positive naive CD8 T cells. Study conclusions and caveats: Naive cells with CXCR3 showed TRB CDR3s that were more hydrophobic than those in CXCR3-negative naive cells.

Note on this clonotype: Antigen specificity is unknown.

Carrying UMI labels, the TRB cDNA libraries were prepared through 5' RACE. Following a re-call of the 5' RACE reads, TCRdb has one entry per CDR3 protein and lacks DNA. Its listing shows some 100,000 distinct CDR3 sequences. CDR1 SEHNR and CDR2 FQNEAQ come from the germline V gene (reference sequence). The CDR3 spans 14 residues. This clonotype was obtained from a human donor in good health. Some clones in this sample may be carry-over from other donors' samples. The specimen sequenced was naive CXCR3+ CD8+ T cells from blood. Described subset: CD45RO-CCR7+CD27+CD95- naive CD8+ T cells expressing CXCR3 (TNR3+). V and J are TRBV7-9 and TRBJ1-4; TCRdb reports TRBD1, a call that lacks DNA to check it against. This chain's CDR3 is CASSITGTNEKLFF. Full variable domain (remainder filled in from reference TRBV7-9 and TRBJ1-4): DTGVSQNPRHKITKRGQNVTFRCDPISEHNRLYWYRQTLGQGPEFLTYFQNEAQLEKSRLLSDRFSAERPKGSFSTLEIQRTEQGDSAMYLCASSITGTNEKLFFGSGTQLSVL.